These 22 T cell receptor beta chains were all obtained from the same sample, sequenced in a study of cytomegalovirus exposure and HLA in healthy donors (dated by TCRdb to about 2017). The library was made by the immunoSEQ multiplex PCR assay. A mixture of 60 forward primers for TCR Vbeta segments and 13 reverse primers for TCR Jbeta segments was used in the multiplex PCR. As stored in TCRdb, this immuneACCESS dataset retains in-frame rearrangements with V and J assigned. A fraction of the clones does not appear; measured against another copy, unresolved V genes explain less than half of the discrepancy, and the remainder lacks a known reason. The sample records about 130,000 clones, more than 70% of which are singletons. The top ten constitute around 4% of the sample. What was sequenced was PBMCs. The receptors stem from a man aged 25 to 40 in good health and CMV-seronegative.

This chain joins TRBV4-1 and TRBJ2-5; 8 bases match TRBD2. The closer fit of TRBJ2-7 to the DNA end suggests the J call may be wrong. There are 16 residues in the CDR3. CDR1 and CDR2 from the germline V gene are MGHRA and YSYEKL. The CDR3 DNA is TGCGCCAGCAGCCAGCCGGGGGGGGGCATTTCGTACGAGCAGTACTTC. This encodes CASSQPGGGISYEQYF.

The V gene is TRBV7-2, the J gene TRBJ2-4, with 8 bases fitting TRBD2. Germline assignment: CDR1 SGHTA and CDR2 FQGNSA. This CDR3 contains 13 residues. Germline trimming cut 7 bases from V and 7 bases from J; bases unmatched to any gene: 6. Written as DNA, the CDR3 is TGTGCCAGCAACTCGGGAGGGTCGAACATTCAGTACTTC. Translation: CASNSGGSNIQYF.

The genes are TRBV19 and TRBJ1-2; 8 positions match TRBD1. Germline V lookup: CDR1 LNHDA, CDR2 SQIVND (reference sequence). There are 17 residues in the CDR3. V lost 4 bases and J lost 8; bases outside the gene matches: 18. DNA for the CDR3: TGTGCCAGTAGTACCCGAAGCCTCCCGACAGGGGATGGGGGCTACACCTTC. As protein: CASSTRSLPTGDGGYTF.

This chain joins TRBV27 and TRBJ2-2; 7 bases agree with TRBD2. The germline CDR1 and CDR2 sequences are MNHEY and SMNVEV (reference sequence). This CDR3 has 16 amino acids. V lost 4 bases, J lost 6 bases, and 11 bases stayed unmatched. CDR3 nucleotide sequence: TGTGCCAGCAGTTCCTTGGGGGGGGTAATTCCCGGGGAGCTGTTTTTT. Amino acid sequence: CASSSLGGVIPGELFF.

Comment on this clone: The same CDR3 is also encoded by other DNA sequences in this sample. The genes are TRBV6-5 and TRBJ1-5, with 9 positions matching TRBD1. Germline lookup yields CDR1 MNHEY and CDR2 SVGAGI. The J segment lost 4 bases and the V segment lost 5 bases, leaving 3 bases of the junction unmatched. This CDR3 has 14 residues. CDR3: CASSATGGNQPQHF. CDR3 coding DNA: TGTGCCAGCAGTGCGACAGGGGGAAATCAGCCCCAGCATTTT.

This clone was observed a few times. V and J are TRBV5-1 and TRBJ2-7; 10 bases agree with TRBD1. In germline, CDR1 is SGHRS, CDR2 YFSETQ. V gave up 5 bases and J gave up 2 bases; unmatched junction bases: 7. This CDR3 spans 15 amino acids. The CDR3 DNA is TGCGCCAGCAGGTCAGGTGGACAGGGGGCCTACGAGCAGTACTTC. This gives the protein CASRSGGQGAYEQYF.

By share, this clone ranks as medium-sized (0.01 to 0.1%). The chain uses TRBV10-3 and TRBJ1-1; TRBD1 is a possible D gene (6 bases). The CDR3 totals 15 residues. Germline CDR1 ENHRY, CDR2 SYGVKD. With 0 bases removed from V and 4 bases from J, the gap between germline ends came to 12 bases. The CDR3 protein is CAISESGGLVTEAFF. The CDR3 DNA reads TGTGCCATCAGTGAGTCGGGGGGGCTTGTCACTGAAGCTTTCTTT.

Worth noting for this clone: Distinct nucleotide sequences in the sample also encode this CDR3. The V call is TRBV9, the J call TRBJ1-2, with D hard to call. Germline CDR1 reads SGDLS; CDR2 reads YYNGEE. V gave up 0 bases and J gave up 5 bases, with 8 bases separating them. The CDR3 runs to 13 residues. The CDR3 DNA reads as TGTGCCAGCAGCGTAGTTGGAGGGTATGGCTACACCTTC. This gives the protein CASSVVGGYGYTF.

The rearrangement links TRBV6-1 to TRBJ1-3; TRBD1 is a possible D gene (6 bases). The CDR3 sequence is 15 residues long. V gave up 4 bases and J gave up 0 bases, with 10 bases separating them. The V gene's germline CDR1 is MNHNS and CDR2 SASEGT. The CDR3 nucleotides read TGTGCCAGCAGTGTGGGGGCCGGCTCTGGAAACACCATATATTTT. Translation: CASSVGAGSGNTIYF.

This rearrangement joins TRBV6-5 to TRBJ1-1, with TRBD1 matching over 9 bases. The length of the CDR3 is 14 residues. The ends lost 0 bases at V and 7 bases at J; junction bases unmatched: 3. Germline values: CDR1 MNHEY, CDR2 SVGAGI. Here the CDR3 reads CASSYSGTGLEAFF. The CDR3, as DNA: TGTGCCAGCAGTTACTCCGGGACAGGGCTTGAAGCTTTCTTT.

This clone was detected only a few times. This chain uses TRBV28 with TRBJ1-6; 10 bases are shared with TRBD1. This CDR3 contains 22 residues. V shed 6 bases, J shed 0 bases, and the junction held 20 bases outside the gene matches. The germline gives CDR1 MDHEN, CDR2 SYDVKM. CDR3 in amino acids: CASSPPKTGTGAKSSYNSPLHF. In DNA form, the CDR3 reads TGTGCCAGCAGCCCTCCGAAAACCGGGACAGGGGCAAAAAGCTCCTATAATTCACCCCTCCACTTT.

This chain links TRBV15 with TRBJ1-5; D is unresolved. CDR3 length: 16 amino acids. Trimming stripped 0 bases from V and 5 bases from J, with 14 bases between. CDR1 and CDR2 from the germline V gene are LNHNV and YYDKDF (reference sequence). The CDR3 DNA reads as TGTGCCACCAGCAGAGATAGCGGGGAGAGGGATCAGCCCCAGCATTTT. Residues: CATSRDSGERDQPQHF.

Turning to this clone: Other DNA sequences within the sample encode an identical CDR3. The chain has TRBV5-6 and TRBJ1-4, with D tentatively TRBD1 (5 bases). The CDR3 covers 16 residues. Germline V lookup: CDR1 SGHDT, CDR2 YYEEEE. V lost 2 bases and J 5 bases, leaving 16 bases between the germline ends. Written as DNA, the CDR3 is TGTGCCAGCAGCTTTACCTCGGGGGGGAGAAATGAAAAACTGTTTTTT. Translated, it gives CASSFTSGGRNEKLFF.

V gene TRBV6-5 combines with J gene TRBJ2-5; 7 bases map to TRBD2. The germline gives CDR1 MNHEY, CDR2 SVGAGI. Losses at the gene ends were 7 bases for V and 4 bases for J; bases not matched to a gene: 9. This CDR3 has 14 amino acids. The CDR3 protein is CASKGGGDGETQYF. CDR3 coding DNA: TGTGCCAGCAAGGGCGGGGGAGACGGAGAGACCCAGTACTTC.

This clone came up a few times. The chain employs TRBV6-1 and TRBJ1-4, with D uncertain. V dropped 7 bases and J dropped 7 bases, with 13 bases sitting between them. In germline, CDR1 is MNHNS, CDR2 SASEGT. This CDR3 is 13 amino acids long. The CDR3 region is CASNRVRTEKLFF. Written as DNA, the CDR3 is TGTGCCAGCAATCGGGTGCGTACTGAAAAACTGTTTTTT.

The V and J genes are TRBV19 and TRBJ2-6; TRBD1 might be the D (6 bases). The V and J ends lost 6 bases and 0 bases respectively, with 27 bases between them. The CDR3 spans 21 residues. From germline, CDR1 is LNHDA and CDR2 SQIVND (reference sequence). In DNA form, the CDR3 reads TGTGCCAGTAGCCCCCCACCGCGTGGGGGCCTCATTAACTCTGGGGCCAACGTCCTGACTTTC. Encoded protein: CASSPPPRGGLINSGANVLTF.

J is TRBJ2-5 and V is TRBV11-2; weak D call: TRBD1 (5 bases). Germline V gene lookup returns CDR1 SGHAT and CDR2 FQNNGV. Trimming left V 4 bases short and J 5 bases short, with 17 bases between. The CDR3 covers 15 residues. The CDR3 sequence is CASSSWAGLGETQYF. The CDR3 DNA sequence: TGTGCCAGCAGCTCCTGGGCAGGGTTGGGGGAGACCCAGTACTTC.

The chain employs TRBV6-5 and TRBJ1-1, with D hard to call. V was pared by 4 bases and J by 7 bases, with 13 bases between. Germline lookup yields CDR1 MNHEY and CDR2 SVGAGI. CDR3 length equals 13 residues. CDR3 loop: CASSLEVLDEAFF. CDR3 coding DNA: TGTGCCAGCAGTTTAGAGGTTCTGGATGAAGCTTTCTTT.

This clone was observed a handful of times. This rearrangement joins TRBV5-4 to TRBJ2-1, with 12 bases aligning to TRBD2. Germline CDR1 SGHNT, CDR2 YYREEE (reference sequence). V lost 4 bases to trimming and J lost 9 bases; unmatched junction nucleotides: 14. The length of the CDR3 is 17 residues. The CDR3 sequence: CASSPKRLAGGPGEQFF. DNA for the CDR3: TGTGCCAGCAGCCCCAAACGGCTAGCGGGGGGGCCCGGTGAGCAGTTCTTC.

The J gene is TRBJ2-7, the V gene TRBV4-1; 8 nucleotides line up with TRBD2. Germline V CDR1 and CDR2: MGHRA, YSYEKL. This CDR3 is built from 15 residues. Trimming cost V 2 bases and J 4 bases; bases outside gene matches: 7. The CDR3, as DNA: TGCGCCAGCAGCCAACGGGGGGGAGGAGATTACGAGCAGTACTTC. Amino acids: CASSQRGGGDYEQYF.

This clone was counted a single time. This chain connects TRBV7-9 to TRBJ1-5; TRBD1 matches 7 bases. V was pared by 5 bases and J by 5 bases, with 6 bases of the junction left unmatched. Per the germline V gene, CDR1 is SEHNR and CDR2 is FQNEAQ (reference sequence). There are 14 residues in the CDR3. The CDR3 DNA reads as TGTGCCAGCAGCGAAGGGGGCGTGGATCAGCCCCAGCATTTT. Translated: CASSEGGVDQPQHF.

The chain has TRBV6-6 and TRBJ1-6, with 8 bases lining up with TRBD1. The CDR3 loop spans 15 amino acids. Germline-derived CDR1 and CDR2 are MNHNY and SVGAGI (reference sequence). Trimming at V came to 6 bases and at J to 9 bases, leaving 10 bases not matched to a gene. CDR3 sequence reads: CASRPDRGTSSPLHF. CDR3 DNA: TGTGCCAGCAGACCCGACAGGGGAACGAGTTCACCCCTCCACTTT.